Listed here are 20 T cell receptor beta chains from one sample, sequenced in a study of response to subunit inactivated influenza vaccine. From the RT-PCR reads, TCRdb called clonotypes with MiXCR, one entry per CDR3 protein. This table holds hundreds of thousands of distinct CDR3 sequences, 22% found once. The material sequenced was PBMCs from blood, taken less than 22 months after vaccination. The receptor source for this set is a man between 50 and 75 years old who received an inactivated influenza vaccine.

The CDR3 coding sequence is TGTGCCAGCAGTTTTCGAGAGCAGTTCTTC. Amino acid sequence: CASSFREQFF. The chain carries TRBV28 and TRBJ2-1, with D unresolved. The CDR3 has 10 residues. Trimming took 3 bases from V and 10 from J, leaving 4 bases between them. Germline loops: CDR1 MDHEN, CDR2 SYDVKM.

The chain combines TRBV10-3 with TRBJ2-3; D gene ambiguous. Trimming removed 7 bases at V and 6 bases at J, with 17 bases between. The CDR3 is 14 amino acids. In germline, CDR1 is ENHRY, CDR2 SYGVKD. CDR3 region: CAITTADLRDTQYF. Here the CDR3 DNA reads TGTGCCATCACGACTGCGGACCTCCGGGATACGCAGTATTTT.

This clonotype was recorded at least ten times. V and J are TRBV5-6 and TRBJ1-3; D gene unclear. This CDR3 has 15 amino acids. Germline values: CDR1 SGHDT, CDR2 YYEEEE. V was shortened by 4 bases and J by 4 bases, with 15 bases between the two germline ends. The CDR3 nucleotides are TGTGCCAGCAGCGACCCCGAGGGCCTGGGAAACACCATATATTTT. Protein: CASSDPEGLGNTIYF.

This clonotype was seen a few times. This chain joins TRBV5-4 and TRBJ1-1, with D perhaps TRBD1 (6 bases). The CDR3 loop spans 15 amino acids. The V and J ends lost 0 bases and 1 base respectively, with 10 bases between them. The V gene's germline CDR1 is SGHNT and CDR2 YYREEE (reference sequence). The CDR3 region is CASSLDRVTNTEAFF. The DNA of the CDR3 is TGTGCCAGCAGCTTGGACAGGGTGACGAACACTGAAGCTTTCTTT.

This clonotype appeared a few times. At one end the junction does not follow the germline gene, possibly because of a read error. The chain links TRBV7-8 to TRBJ1-1; D uncertain. The germline V gene encodes CDR1 SGHVS and CDR2 FQNEAQ. The CDR3 is made up of 13 amino acids. The CDR3 coding sequence is TGTGCCAGCAGCCAACAGACGGTCACTGAAGTTTTCTTT. This gives the protein CASSQQTVTEVFF.

This clonotype was recorded a few times. The genes are TRBV9 and TRBJ2-3; the D call may be TRBD1 or TRBD2 (5 bases each). This CDR3 is 16 amino acids long. The ends were cut back, 0 bases at V and 3 bases at J, with 14 bases in the middle. Germline V gene sequence: CDR1 SGDLS, CDR2 YYNGEE. CDR3 nucleotide sequence: TGTGCCAGCAGCGTAGATCTTGGGACCGGAACAGATACGCAGTATTTT. This sequence encodes CASSVDLGTGTDTQYF.

CDR3 DNA: TGTGCCAGCAGCCAAGAGACTAGCGGGAGAGCGGACACCGGGGAGCTGTTTTTT. Translated: CASSQETSGRADTGELFF. The rearrangement uses TRBV4-2 and TRBJ2-2, with 12 positions matching TRBD2. The germline V gene encodes CDR1 LGHNA and CDR2 YNFKEQ. After removal of 0 bases from V and 3 bases from J, the junction contained 5 bases not matched to a gene. The length of the CDR3 is 18 residues.

This clonotype was counted many times. The chain carries TRBV3-1 and TRBJ1-4, with 9 bases fitting TRBD1. The CDR3 loop spans 15 amino acids. Looked up from germline, CDR1 is LGHDT and CDR2 is YNNKEL (reference sequence). The trim removed 4 bases at V and 8 bases at J, leaving 8 bases unmatched. The CDR3 region is CASSLGQGNGEKLFF. The CDR3 coding sequence is TGTGCCAGCAGCCTTGGACAGGGGAACGGCGAAAAACTGTTTTTT.

The V and J genes are TRBV7-9 and TRBJ1-4; a weak D match, TRBD1 (6 bases). CDR1 and CDR2 from the germline V gene are SEHNR and FQNEAQ (reference sequence). Trimming shortened V by 5 bases and J by 0 bases, and 7 bases separated the two germline ends. The CDR3 runs 14 residues. CDR3 coding DNA: TGTGCCAGCAGCGGGACAACAACTAATGAAAAACTGTTTTTT. Its protein is CASSGTTTNEKLFF.

This clonotype was counted between two and nine times. The V call is TRBV2, the J call TRBJ1-6, with D possibly being TRBD1 (6 bases). This CDR3 comprises 15 residues. Deletions cut 6 bases from V and 5 bases from J, with 14 bases between. Germline V gives CDR1 SNHLY, CDR2 FYNNEI. The CDR3 DNA reads TGTGCCAGCAGAACCGGGACATCTCATAATTCACCCCTCCACTTT. Translated: CASRTGTSHNSPLHF.

With respect to this clonotype: The CDR3 end shows no conserved phenylalanine or tryptophan, and so a read error is likely. This rearrangement joins TRBV12-3 or TRBV12-4 to TRBJ1-5; D gene uncertain. This CDR3 is 14 amino acids long. Trimming took 4 bases from V and 5 from J, leaving 12 bases between them. CDR3 region: CASSSVAGYQPQHI. The CDR3 region has the DNA TGTGCCAGCAGTTCCGTCGCAGGCTATCAGCCCCAGCATATT.

The chain's CDR3 is CASSPGAWTTYEQYF. The CDR3 nucleotides read TGTGCCAGCAGTCCCGGGGCATGGACCACCTACGAGCAGTACTTC. The chain carries TRBV12-3 or TRBV12-4 and TRBJ2-7, with D perhaps assigned TRBD1 or TRBD2 (5 bases each). This CDR3 is 15 amino acids long. With 5 bases removed from V and 2 bases from J, the gap between germline ends came to 16 bases.

This clonotype was detected ten times or more. The chain has TRBV20-1 and TRBJ1-1; the match to TRBD1 covers 8 bases. Germline-derived CDR1 and CDR2 are DFQATT and SNEGSKA (reference sequence). V was pared by 6 bases and J by 3 bases, with 6 bases of the junction left unmatched. The CDR3 runs to 13 residues. The CDR3 DNA sequence: TGCAGTGCCCATTTACAGGGGGACACTGAAGCTTTCTTT. As protein: CSAHLQGDTEAFF.

The rearrangement joins TRBV5-1 to TRBJ2-1, with 7 bases fitting TRBD2. The length of the CDR3 is 14 residues. Germline CDR1 reads SGHRS; CDR2 reads YFSETQ. Germline trimming cut 1 base from V and 9 bases from J; bases unmatched to any gene: 7. The CDR3 loop reads CASSLRWSGGEQFF. Here the CDR3 DNA reads TGCGCCAGCAGCTTGCGTTGGTCGGGGGGTGAGCAGTTCTTC.

V gene TRBV18 combines with J gene TRBJ2-5; D possibly uses TRBD1 or TRBD2 (5 bases each). CDR3 length: 15 amino acids. The germline V and J ends were trimmed by 4 bases and 7 bases, with 19 bases remaining between them. The germline V gene has CDR1 KGHSH and CDR2 LQKENI. The CDR3 sequence: CASSLGTGGPWTQYF. Written as DNA, the CDR3 is TGTGCCAGCTCACTGGGGACGGGCGGCCCGTGGACCCAGTACTTC.

This clonotype was counted many times. The chain carries TRBV6-1 and TRBJ2-7; 10 nucleotides match TRBD2. V lost 8 bases, J lost 7 bases, and 11 bases stayed unmatched. The V gene's germline CDR1 is MNHNS and CDR2 SASEGT. The CDR3 runs to 14 residues. This CDR3 reads CASLGLAEGSEQYF. As DNA, the CDR3 is TGTGCCAGCCTTGGACTAGCGGAGGGCTCGGAGCAGTACTTC.

This clonotype was recorded a few times. The CDR3 sequence: CASSLGQGHNEKLFF. The DNA of the CDR3 is TGTGCCAGCAGCTTGGGACAGGGGCACAATGAAAAACTGTTTTTT. The chain couples TRBV11-2 to TRBJ1-4; 10 bases agree with TRBD1. The CDR3 runs 15 residues. CDR1 and CDR2 (germline): SGHAT, FQNNGV. Trimming removed 3 bases from V and 5 bases from J; junction bases left unmatched: 3.

The rearrangement links TRBV5-5 to TRBJ1-4; D might be TRBD1 (5 bases). V dropped 3 bases and J dropped 3 bases, with 9 bases sitting between them. Germline V gives CDR1 SGHKS, CDR2 YYEKEE (reference sequence). This CDR3 spans 14 amino acids. The CDR3 is CASSWGPANEKLFF. The DNA of the CDR3 is TGTGCCAGCAGCTGGGGACCGGCTAATGAAAAACTGTTTTTT.

This sequence joins TRBV7-6 and TRBJ2-5; D is possibly TRBD1 or TRBD2 (5 bases each). V dropped 4 bases and J dropped 2 bases, with 11 bases sitting between them. The germline V gene encodes CDR1 SGHVS and CDR2 FNYEAQ. The CDR3 spans 14 residues. CDR3 DNA sequence: TGTGCCAGCAGCTCGGGACGGAGTCAAGAGACCCAGTACTTC. Its translation: CASSSGRSQETQYF.

In this sample, this clonotype turned up a few times. This chain joins TRBV15 and TRBJ1-2; 7 nucleotides agree with TRBD1. Germline lookup yields CDR1 LNHNV and CDR2 YYDKDF (reference sequence). V gave up 6 bases and J gave up 9 bases; unmatched junction bases: 7. This CDR3 is 12 amino acids long. CDR3 protein: CATSRDSLSYTF. For the CDR3, the DNA is TGTGCCACCAGTAGGGACAGCTTAAGCTACACCTTC. Supplemented by reference TRBV15 and TRBJ1-2, the full variable domain reads DAMVIQNPRYQVTQFGKPVTLSCSQTLNHNVMYWYQQKSSQAPKLLFHYYDKDFNNEADTPDNFQSRRPNTSFCFLDIRSPGLGDTAMYLCATSRDSLSYTFGSGTRLTVV.